The present TCR beta chain was sequenced within a study of blood T cell repertoires in COVID-19. The repertoire was sequenced with immunoSEQ multiplex PCR; TCRdb's copy has only in-frame clones and lacks some. The sample consists of 250,000 to 350,000 clones, 84% of them appearing once. The CDR3 is made up of 14 amino acids. Trimming removed 6 bases from V and 7 bases from J, with 16 bases in between. Germline V CDR1 and CDR2: MDHEN, SYDVKM. This receptor was obtained from a human donor with COVID-19, enrolled during active disease. The donor label of this sample is uncertain. Sequences were obtained from peripheral blood. The V call is TRBV28, the J call TRBJ1-5; D not certain. CDR3: CASSPGRGQQPQHF. The CDR3 nucleotides are TGTGCCAGCAGCCCCGGCCGGGGTCAACAGCCCCAGCATTTT. The whole variable domain, remainder taken from reference TRBV28 and TRBJ1-5, is DVKVTQSSRYLVKRTGEKVFLECVQDMDHENMFWYRQDPGLGLRLIYFSYDVKMKEKGDIPEGYSVSREKKERFSLILESASTNQTSMYLCASSPGRGQQPQHFGDGTRLSIL.